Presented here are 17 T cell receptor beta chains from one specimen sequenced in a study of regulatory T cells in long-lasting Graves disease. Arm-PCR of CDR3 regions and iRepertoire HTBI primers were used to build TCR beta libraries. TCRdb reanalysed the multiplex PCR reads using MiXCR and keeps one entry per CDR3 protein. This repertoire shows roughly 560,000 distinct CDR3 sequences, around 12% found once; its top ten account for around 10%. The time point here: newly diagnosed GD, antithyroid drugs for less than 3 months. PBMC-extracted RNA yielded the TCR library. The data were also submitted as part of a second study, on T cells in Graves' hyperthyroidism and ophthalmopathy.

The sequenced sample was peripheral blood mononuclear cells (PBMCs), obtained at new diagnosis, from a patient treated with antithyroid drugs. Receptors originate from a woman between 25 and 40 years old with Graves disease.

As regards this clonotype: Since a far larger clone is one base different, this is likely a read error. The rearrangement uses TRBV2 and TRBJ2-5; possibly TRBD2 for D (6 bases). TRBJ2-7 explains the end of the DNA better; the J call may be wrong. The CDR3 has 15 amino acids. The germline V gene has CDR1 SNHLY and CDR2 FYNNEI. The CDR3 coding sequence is TGTGTCAGCAGTGAAGTAGGGCGGGACTCCTACGAGCAGTACTTC. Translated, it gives CVSSEVGRDSYEQYF.

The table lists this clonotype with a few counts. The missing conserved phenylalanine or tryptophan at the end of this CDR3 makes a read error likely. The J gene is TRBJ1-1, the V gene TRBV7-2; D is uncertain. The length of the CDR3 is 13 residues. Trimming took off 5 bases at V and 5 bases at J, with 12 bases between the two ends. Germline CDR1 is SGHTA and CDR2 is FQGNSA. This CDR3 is CASSPLRRTEAFS. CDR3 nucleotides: TGTGCCAGCAGCCCCCTCAGGAGGACTGAAGCTTTCTCT.

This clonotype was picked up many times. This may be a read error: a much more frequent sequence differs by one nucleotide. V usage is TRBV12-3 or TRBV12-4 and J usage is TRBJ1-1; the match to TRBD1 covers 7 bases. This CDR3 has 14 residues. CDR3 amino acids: CDSSSRGGNTEAFF. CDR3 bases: TGTGACAGCAGTTCTCGAGGGGGCAACACTGAAGCTTTCTTT.

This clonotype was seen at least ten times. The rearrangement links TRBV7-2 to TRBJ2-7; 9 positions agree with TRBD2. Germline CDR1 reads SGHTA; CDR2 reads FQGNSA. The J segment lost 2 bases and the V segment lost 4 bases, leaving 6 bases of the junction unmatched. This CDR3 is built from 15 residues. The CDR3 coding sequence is TGTGCCAGCAGCTCGAAAGCGGGAGGCCCCTACGAGCAGTACTTC. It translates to CASSSKAGGPYEQYF.

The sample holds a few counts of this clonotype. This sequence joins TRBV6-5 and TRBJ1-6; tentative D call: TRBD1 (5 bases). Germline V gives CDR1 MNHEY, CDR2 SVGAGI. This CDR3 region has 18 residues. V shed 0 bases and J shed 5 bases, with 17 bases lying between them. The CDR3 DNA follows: TGTGCCAGCAGTTACTCGCGAGGGGTTGAGAGGAATAATTCACCCCTCCACTTT. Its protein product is CASSYSRGVERNNSPLHF.

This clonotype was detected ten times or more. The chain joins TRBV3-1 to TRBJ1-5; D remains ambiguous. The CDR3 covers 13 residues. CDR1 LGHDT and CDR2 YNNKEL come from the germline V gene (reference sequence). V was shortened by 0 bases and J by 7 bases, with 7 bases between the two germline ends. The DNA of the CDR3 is TGTGCCAGCAGCCAAGATCTCGTCCAGCCCCAGCATTTT. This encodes CASSQDLVQPQHF. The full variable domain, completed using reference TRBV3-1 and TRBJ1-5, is DTAVSQTPKYLVTQMGNDKSIKCEQNLGHDTMYWYKQDSKKFLKIMFSYNNKELIINETVPNRFSPKSPDKAHLNLHINSLELGDSAVYFCASSQDLVQPQHFGDGTRLSIL.

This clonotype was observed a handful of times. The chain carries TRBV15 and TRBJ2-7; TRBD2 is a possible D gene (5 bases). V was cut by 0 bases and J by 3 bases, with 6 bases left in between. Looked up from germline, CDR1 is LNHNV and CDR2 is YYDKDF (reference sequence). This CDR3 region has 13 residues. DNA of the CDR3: TGTGCCACCAGCAGAGATGAGGGCTACGAGCAGTACTTC. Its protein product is CATSRDEGYEQYF.

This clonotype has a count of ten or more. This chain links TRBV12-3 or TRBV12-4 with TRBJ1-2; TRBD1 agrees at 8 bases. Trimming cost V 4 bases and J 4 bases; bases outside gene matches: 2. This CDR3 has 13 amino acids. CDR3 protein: CASSSGQGYGYTF. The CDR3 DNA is TGTGCCAGCAGTTCCGGACAGGGCTATGGCTACACCTTC.

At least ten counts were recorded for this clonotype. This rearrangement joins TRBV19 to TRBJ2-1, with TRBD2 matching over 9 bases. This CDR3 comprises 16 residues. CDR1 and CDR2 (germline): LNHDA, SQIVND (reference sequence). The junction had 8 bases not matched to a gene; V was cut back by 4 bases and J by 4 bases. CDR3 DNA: TGTGCCAGTAGTACGTGGGCGAGCGGGGGGTACAATGAGCAGTTCTTC. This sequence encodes CASSTWASGGYNEQFF.

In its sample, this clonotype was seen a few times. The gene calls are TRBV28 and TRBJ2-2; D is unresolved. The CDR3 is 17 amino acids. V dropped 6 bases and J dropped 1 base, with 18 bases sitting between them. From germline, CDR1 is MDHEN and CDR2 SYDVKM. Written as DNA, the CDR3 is TGTGCCAGCAGCATCTGGGCCGTCTGGGGGAACACCGGGGAGCTGTTTTTT. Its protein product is CASSIWAVWGNTGELFF. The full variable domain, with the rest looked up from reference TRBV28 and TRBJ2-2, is DVKVTQSSRYLVKRTGEKVFLECVQDMDHENMFWYRQDPGLGLRLIYFSYDVKMKEKGDIPEGYSVSREKKERFSLILESASTNQTSMYLCASSIWAVWGNTGELFFGEGSRLTVL.

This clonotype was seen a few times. CDR3 loop: CASSFAGTGVRGQYF. The DNA of the CDR3 is TGTGCCAGCAGCTTCGCCGGGACAGGGGTCCGCGGGCAGTACTTC. The rearrangement links TRBV11-2 to TRBJ2-7, with 10 bases identical to TRBD1. The germline V gene has CDR1 SGHAT and CDR2 FQNNGV. Trimming at V came to 3 bases and at J to 9 bases, leaving 11 bases not matched to a gene. The CDR3 is 15 amino acids. The variable domain in full, completed from reference TRBV11-2 and TRBJ2-7, reads EAGVAQSPRYKIIEKRQSVAFWCNPISGHATLYWYQQILGQGPKLLIQFQNNGVVDDSQLPKDRFSAERLKGVDSTLKIQPAKLEDSAVYLCASSFAGTGVRGQYFGPGTRLTVT.

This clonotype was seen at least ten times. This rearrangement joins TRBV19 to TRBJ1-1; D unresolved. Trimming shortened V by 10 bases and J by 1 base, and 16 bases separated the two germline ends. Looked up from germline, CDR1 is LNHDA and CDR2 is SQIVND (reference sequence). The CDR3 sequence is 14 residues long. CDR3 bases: TGTGCCACAGGAGCCCCCGGTGGGAACACTGAAGCTTTCTTT. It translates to CATGAPGGNTEAFF. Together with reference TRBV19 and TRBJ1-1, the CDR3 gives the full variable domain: DGGITQSPKYLFRKEGQNVTLSCEQNLNHDAMYWYRQDPGQGLRLIYYSQIVNDFQKGDIAEGYSVSREKKESFPLTVTSAQKNPTAFYLCATGAPGGNTEAFFGQGTRLTVV.

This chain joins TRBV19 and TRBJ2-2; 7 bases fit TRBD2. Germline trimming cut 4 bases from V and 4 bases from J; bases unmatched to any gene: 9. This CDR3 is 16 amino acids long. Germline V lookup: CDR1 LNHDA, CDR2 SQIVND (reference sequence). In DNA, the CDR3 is TGTGCCAGTAGTAGCTTCCCAGCGGGGTTCACCGGGGAGCTGTTTTTT. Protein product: CASSSFPAGFTGELFF. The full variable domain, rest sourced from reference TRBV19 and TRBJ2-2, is DGGITQSPKYLFRKEGQNVTLSCEQNLNHDAMYWYRQDPGQGLRLIYYSQIVNDFQKGDIAEGYSVSREKKESFPLTVTSAQKNPTAFYLCASSSFPAGFTGELFFGEGSRLTVL.

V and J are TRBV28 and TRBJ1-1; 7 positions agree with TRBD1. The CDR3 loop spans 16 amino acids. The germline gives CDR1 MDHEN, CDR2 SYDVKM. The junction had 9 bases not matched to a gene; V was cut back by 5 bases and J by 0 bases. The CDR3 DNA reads TGTGCCAGCAGTGCCTACAGGGGAACCATGAACACTGAAGCTTTCTTT. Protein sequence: CASSAYRGTMNTEAFF. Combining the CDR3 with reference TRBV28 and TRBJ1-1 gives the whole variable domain DVKVTQSSRYLVKRTGEKVFLECVQDMDHENMFWYRQDPGLGLRLIYFSYDVKMKEKGDIPEGYSVSREKKERFSLILESASTNQTSMYLCASSAYRGTMNTEAFFGQGTRLTVV.

The CDR3 here is CASSPVRGTGEAFF. The CDR3 DNA reads as TGCGCCAGCAGTCCCGTCAGGGGAACGGGTGAAGCTTTCTTT. The chain uses TRBV5-1 and TRBJ1-1, with D maybe TRBD1 (6 bases). This CDR3 has 14 amino acids. The germline gives CDR1 SGHRS, CDR2 YFSETQ. V was shortened by 5 bases and J by 7 bases, with 18 bases between the two germline ends.

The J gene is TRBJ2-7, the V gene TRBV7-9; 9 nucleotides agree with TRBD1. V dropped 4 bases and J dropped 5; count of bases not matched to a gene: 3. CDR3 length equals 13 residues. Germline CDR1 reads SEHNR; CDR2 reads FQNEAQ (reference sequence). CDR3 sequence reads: CASSSDRGHEQYF. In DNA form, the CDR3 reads TGTGCCAGCAGCTCGGACAGGGGCCACGAGCAGTACTTC.

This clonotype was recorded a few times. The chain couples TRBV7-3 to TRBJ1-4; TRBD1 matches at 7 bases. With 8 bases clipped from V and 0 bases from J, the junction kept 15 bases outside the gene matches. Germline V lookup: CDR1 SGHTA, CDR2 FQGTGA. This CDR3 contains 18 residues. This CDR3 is CASHRDRSRLATNEKLFF. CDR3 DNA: TGTGCCAGCCACCGGGACAGAAGCCGGCTCGCAACTAATGAAAAACTGTTTTTT.